This entry concerns a single T cell receptor beta chain. Its antigen is unknown. This specimen comes from a study of beta chain features in type 1 diabetes. Findings and caveats of the study: A moderate, significant TCRB CDR3 shortening appeared in type 1 diabetes across four CD4+ subsets. Cells expressing TCR highly could be over-represented by cDNA sequencing.

Expressed TCRB transcripts were sequenced after all isolated RNA was converted to cDNA. TCRdb's copy holds only in-frame clones and misses some; the assay was immunoSEQ multiplex PCR. The table has hundreds of thousands of clones, 11% to 15% seen once; the top ten hold less than 0.04%. Germline-derived CDR1 and CDR2 are GTSNPN and SVGIG (reference sequence). V was trimmed by 0 bases and J by 0 bases, leaving 3 bases between them. The length of the CDR3 is 13 residues. Material for sequencing was naive CD4+ T cells from blood. This chain connects TRBV30 to TRBJ2-1; no clear D gene. This TCR was recovered from a man aged 18 to 29 with type 1 diabetes. As DNA, the CDR3 is TGTGCCTGGAGTGTAGCCTCCTACAATGAGCAGTTCTTC. This sequence encodes CAWSVASYNEQFF. Full variable domain (remainder filled in from reference TRBV30 and TRBJ2-1): SQTIHQWPATLVQPVGSPLSLECTVEGTSNPNLYWYRQAAGRGLQLLFYSVGIGQISSEVPQNLSASRPQDRQFILSSKKLLLSDSGFYLCAWSVASYNEQFFGPGTRLTVL.